Listed below are T cell receptor beta chains from one sample, sequenced in a study of blood T cell repertoires in COVID-19. Profiling relied on immunoSEQ multiplex PCR, and the TCRdb table lists in-frame clones only, not all of them. The repertoire has some 300,000 clones, just under 90% of them found once; the top ten carry roughly 2.9%. Sequencing used PBMCs or T cells enriched from blood (not recorded which). The receptors originated from a woman in her forties or fifties who had been exposed to COVID-19. The CDR3 runs from the conserved cysteine through the conserved F or W. D genes are given only for firm matches. Clone size, where shown, is once, few, many, or a class for clones that have expanded.

>NA|TRBJ2-5|TRBV2|NA|11
TGTGCCAGCAGTGGCCAAGAGGTTCAGTACTTC
CASSGQEVQYF
>NA|TRBJ1-6|TRBV4-1|NA|15
TGCGCCAACAGCCAAACCGGGACTATAGGTTCACCCCTCCACTTT
CANSQTGTIGSPLHF
>TRBD1|TRBJ2-7|TRBV5-4|NA|16
TGTGCCAGCTCCCTTGGGGCGGGACAGGAAGTTTACGAGCAGTACTTC
CASSLGAGQEVYEQYF
>TRBD1|TRBJ1-2|TRBV6-5|NA|13
TGTGCCAGCAGACCGGACAGGGATAATGGCTACACCTTC
CASRPDRDNGYTF
>TRBD1|TRBJ1-6|TRBV7-9|NA|15
TGTGCCAGCAGCAAAGGACAGGGCTTTAATTCACCCCTCCACTTT
CASSKGQGFNSPLHF
>TRBD2|TRBJ2-3|TRBV18|NA|13
TGTGCCAGCCATAGCGGGGGGGCTGATACGCAGTATTTT
CASHSGGADTQYF
>NA|TRBJ2-3|TRBV5-1|NA|14
TGCGCCAGCAGCTTGATTAGCCTCGGGGGAACGCAGTATTTT
CASSLISLGGTQYF
>TRBD1|TRBJ2-7|TRBV5-1|NA|15
TGCGCCAGCAGCTCCCGGACAGGCATCCTGTACGAGCAGTACTTC
CASSSRTGILYEQYF
>NA|TRBJ1-3|TRBV28|NA|16
TGTGCCAGCAGTTATCCACAGGGATACGAGGGAAACACCATATATTTT
CASSYPQGYEGNTIYF
>NA|TRBJ2-1|TRBV5-1|NA|14
TGCGCCAGCAGCCCAATGGACAGTTACAATGAGCAGTTCTTC
CASSPMDSYNEQFF
>TRBD1|TRBJ1-2|TRBV7-2|NA|15
TGTGCCAGCAGCTCCCGGGACAGGATAAACTATGGCTACACCTTC
CASSSRDRINYGYTF
>NA|TRBJ2-3|TRBV24-1|NA|13
TGTGCCACCAGTGATGGCGGTGCAGATACGCAGTATTTT
CATSDGGADTQYF
>NA|TRBJ2-3|TRBV4-1|once|15
TGCGCCAGCAGTCCTGTAGGGGCCCCCACAGATACGCAGTATTTT
CASSPVGAPTDTQYF